This T cell receptor beta chain was obtained from a study of identical twins. V was cut by 4 bases and J by 5 bases, with 18 bases left in between. Germline assignment: CDR1 ENHRY and CDR2 SYGVKD. This CDR3 comprises 16 residues. This clonotype turned up a few times. TCRdb reprocessed the 5' RACE reads with MiXCR, giving one entry per CDR3 protein. The table includes 240,000 or so distinct CDR3 sequences, 5.5% to 8% detected once. The same specimen was also included in a second study, on yellow fever vaccine responses in identical twins.

The chain combines TRBV10-3 with TRBJ2-1; D may match TRBD1 or TRBD2 (5 bases each). The origin of this receptor is a young woman in good health. The sample taken for sequencing was memory (CD45RO+) T cells sorted from blood. In DNA form, the CDR3 reads TGTGCCATCAGTGTCGGGACCCCTTATGGAAACAATGAGCAGTTCTTC. It encodes CAISVGTPYGNNEQFF.